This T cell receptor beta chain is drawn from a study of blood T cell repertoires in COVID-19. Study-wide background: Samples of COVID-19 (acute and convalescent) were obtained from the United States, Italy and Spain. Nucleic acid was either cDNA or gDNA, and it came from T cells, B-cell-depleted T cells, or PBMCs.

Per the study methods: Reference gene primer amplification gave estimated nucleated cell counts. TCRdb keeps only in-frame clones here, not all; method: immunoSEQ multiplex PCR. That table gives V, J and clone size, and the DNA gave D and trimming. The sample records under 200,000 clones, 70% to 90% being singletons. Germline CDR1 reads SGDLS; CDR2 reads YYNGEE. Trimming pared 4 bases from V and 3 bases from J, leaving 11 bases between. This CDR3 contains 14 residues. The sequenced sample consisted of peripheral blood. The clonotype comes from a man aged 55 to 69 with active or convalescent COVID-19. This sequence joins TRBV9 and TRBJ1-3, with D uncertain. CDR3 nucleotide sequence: TGTGCCAGCAGCCGAGGAGGCGGTGGAAACACCATATATTTT. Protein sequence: CASSRGGGGNTIYF. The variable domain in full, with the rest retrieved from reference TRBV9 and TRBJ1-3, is DSGVTQTPKHLITATGQRVTLRCSPRSGDLSVYWYQQSLDQGLQFLIQYYNGEERAKGNILERFSAQQFPDLHSELNLSSLELGDSALYFCASSRGGGGNTIYFGEGSWLTVV.